This TCR beta chain was observed in a study of tumor-infiltrating lymphocytes in primary liver carcinoma. CDR3 size: 13 residues. Per the germline V gene, CDR1 is MNHNS and CDR2 is SASEGT. Whole-study findings and limits: A significantly higher top-250-clone fraction was found in tumors than in blood (p = 0.039).

Concerning this clonotype: Its target is unknown. The CDR3 carries no conserved terminal phenylalanine or tryptophan, so it likely arises from a read error.

Total RNA (roughly 0.45 ug) served as template for TCR beta cDNA synthesis primed by a constant-region primer. Researchers made the TCR beta libraries by running three nested multiplex PCR rounds with slightly modified ARM-PCR. Amplification in the first two PCR rounds was performed using TRBV1-TRBV30 forward primers and a C-beta reverse primer for 9 to 11 cycles each. One entry per CDR3 protein results from TCRdb running MiXCR on the multiplex PCR reads. The table has about 70,000 distinct CDR3 sequences, approximately 70% seen once; the top ten hold approximately 30%. The approximately 17-32 mg bulk tissue piece was not sorted before simultaneous RNA and DNA extraction. Surgical resection served as treatment for the primary liver carcinoma of these patients. The study enrolled treatment-naive patients with chronic HBV infection.

V and J are TRBV6-1 and TRBJ2-7, with D perhaps TRBD1 (5 bases). The sample comprised liver tumor tissue from sampling region 4. This sample's subset: tumor region T4, right-lateral pole. The TCR was taken from a man in his forties or fifties with primary liver carcinoma and hepatitis B virus infection. CDR3 bases: TGTGTCAGCAGTGAATGGAAAGGGGCCGAGCAGTACCTC. Translating it yields CVSSEWKGAEQYL.